The source of this TCR beta chain is a study of early T cells in non-severe SARS-CoV-2 infection. Study results and limitations: Missing private and CD4 specificities, VDJdb matching favored anti-spike CD8 responses.

This clonotype occurred many times. The target antigen is unknown. Separate cDNA molecules each had unique molecular identifiers attached to them. TCRdb reanalysed the 5' RACE reads using MiXCR and keeps one entry per CDR3 protein. The table lists roughly 81,000 distinct CDR3 sequences, over 5% of them singletons. The germline gives CDR1 SGHTA, CDR2 FQGNSA. Trimming at V came to 5 bases and at J to 8 bases, leaving 11 bases not matched to a gene. There are 15 residues in the CDR3. This TCR came from an adult who was a healthcare worker with PCR-confirmed SARS-CoV-2 infection or an uninfected control (not recorded which). Sequenced input: whole blood. This rearrangement joins TRBV7-2 to TRBJ2-1; TRBD2 matches 8 bases. This CDR3 reads CASSNGRANVDEQFF. CDR3 bases: TGTGCCAGCAGCAACGGGAGGGCGAACGTCGATGAGCAGTTCTTC.